This T cell receptor beta chain comes out of a study of T-cell memory formation after mild COVID-19. Whole-study findings and limits: CD4+ clones that contracted lay mainly in CM and EM; CD8+ ones lay in EMRA. Prior to infection, memory already included some responding clones, suggesting cross-reactive memory joined.

This clonotype was recorded a few times. Its target is not known. Trimming took off 6 bases at V and 2 bases at J, with 14 bases between the two ends. The CDR3 has 15 amino acids. Barcoded TCR alpha and TCR beta cDNA libraries with UMIs came from 5'RACE using constant-segment primers. MiXCR, applied by TCRdb to the 5' RACE reads, yields one record per CDR3 protein. The sample holds around 420,000 distinct CDR3 sequences, around 24% seen once. The source of this sequence is an adult woman who had mild COVID-19 (a few samples of this study predate the infection). Cell type and time point are not known. The V and J genes are TRBV12-3 or TRBV12-4 and TRBJ2-1; possibly TRBD2 for D (6 bases). Material for sequencing was PBMCs or a T cell subset sorted from them (not recorded which). The DNA of the CDR3 is TGTGCCAGCAGCGTTGGAGGGCGGGCCTACAATGAGCAGTTCTTC. Translation gives CASSVGGRAYNEQFF.